These 15 T cell receptor beta chains were sequenced from one sample in a study of CD8+CD57+ T cells in acquired aplastic anemia. All sequencing subjects had displayed CD8+CD57+ cell expansion on flow cytometry. TCR beta VDJ and CDR3 profiling used genomic DNA as template. TCRdb called the reads again in MiXCR, with one record for every CDR3 protein. The data show fewer than 300,000 distinct CDR3 sequences, 82% seen once. Sequencing was done on a sample of sorted CD4+, CD8+, or CD8+CD57+ T cells (not recorded which) from PBMCs. The receptors here all came from a human donor with aplastic anemia.

This rearrangement joins TRBV2 to TRBJ1-2; D perhaps matches TRBD1 (5 bases). V gave up 4 bases and J gave up 12 bases, with 18 bases separating them. Germline CDR1 and CDR2: SNHLY and FYNNEI. There are 13 residues in the CDR3. CDR3 region: CASSVGGDRDHTF. The CDR3 DNA follows: TGTGCCAGCAGTGTTGGGGGGGATCGTGACCACACCTTC.

A word on this clonotype: The junction does not match germline at one end; this may be a read error. The genes are TRBV7-8 and TRBJ2-3, with D possibly being TRBD1 or TRBD2 (5 bases each). This CDR3 region has 14 residues. The germline V gene encodes CDR1 SGHVS and CDR2 FQNEAQ. This CDR3 is CASRRGENPNTPHF. Written as DNA, the CDR3 is TGTGCCAGCAGGAGGGGCGAGAATCCCAATACTCCACATTTT.

Only a few counts were recorded for this clonotype. The chain uses TRBV4-1 and TRBJ2-5, with a weak D call TRBD2 (7 bases). The CDR3 covers 12 residues. The germline gives CDR1 MGHRA, CDR2 YSYEKL. V dropped 11 bases and J dropped 5 bases, with 15 bases sitting between them. The CDR3 sequence is CAVSGGAETQYF. The DNA of the CDR3 is TGCGCCGTCAGTGGGGGGGCGGAGACCCAGTACTTC.

The gene calls are TRBV5-6 and TRBJ1-2, with TRBD1 matching 7 bases. The CDR3 totals 12 residues. The V gene end was trimmed by 3 bases and the J gene end by 7 bases; junction bases not matched to a gene: 3. Germline CDR1 is SGHDT and CDR2 is YYEEEE. The CDR3: CASSWGTVGYTF. CDR3 bases: TGTGCCAGCAGCTGGGGGACAGTTGGCTACACCTTC.

V gene TRBV7-8 combines with J gene TRBJ2-3; D is possibly TRBD1 or TRBD2 (6 bases each). Deletions cut 8 bases from V and 14 bases from J, with 23 bases between. This CDR3 has 13 amino acids. Germline CDR1 reads SGHVS; CDR2 reads FQNEAQ. The CDR3 spells CASGDGGTADTYF. The CDR3 DNA reads TGTGCCAGCGGGGACGGGGGCACAGCTGATACGTATTTT.

For this clonotype: A junction end diverges from the germline sequence, so it may reflect a read error. The chain links TRBV2 to TRBJ2-5, with 7 bases fitting TRBD2. Germline V gives CDR1 SNHLY, CDR2 FYNNEI. The CDR3 has 15 amino acids. The CDR3 here is CASGDGGTGAQYLDF. CDR3 DNA sequence: TGTGCCAGCGGGGACGGGGGGACCGGTGCGCAGTACCTTGACTTC.

The chain links TRBV2 to TRBJ1-1, with D perhaps matching TRBD1 (5 bases). The CDR3 loop spans 14 amino acids. The V end was cut by 3 bases, the J end by 0 bases, with 8 bases between. Germline V gives CDR1 SNHLY, CDR2 FYNNEI. The CDR3 DNA reads as TGTGCCAGCAGTGATCAGGGAGTGAACACTGAAGCTTTCTTT. Its protein is CASSDQGVNTEAFF.

V usage is TRBV12-3 or TRBV12-4 and J usage is TRBJ1-2; no reliable D call. Deletions cut 1 base from V and 7 bases from J, with 4 bases between. The CDR3 length is 11 residues. CDR3 nucleotide sequence: TGTGCCAGCAGTTTAGGTCTTGGCTACACCTTC. Its protein product is CASSLGLGYTF.

This clonotype appeared a single time. The DNA is omitted, as the CDR3 cannot be located on it reliably, and the CDR3 follows TCRdb's listing. This sequence joins TRBV7-3 and TRBJ2-3; the table's D call, TRBD1, has no DNA check behind it. A total of 14 residues make up the CDR3, ends included. Germline assignment: CDR1 SGHTA and CDR2 FQGTGA. The CDR3 sequence is CASSWGEGSNYGYF.

The chain employs TRBV24-1 and TRBJ2-3; TRBD2 agrees at 14 bases. Germline trimming cut 5 bases from V and 11 bases from J; bases unmatched to any gene: 23. The CDR3 spans 20 residues. Germline V gene lookup returns CDR1 KGHDR and CDR2 SFDVKD. The CDR3 is CATSAPTGTSGSRNYNEQYF. CDR3 in DNA: TGTGCCACCAGTGCCCCCACCGGGACTAGCGGGAGTCGGAACTACAATGAGCAGTATTTT.

V usage is TRBV7-2 and J usage is TRBJ2-5, with a weak D call TRBD2 (5 bases). The germline CDR1 and CDR2 sequences are SGHTA and FQGNSA. V gave up 0 bases and J gave up 13 bases, with 21 bases separating them. This CDR3 is 15 amino acids long. Here the CDR3 DNA reads TGTGCCAGCAGCTTAGCACACAGCGCGAGGGAGAGCACGTACTTC. This sequence encodes CASSLAHSARESTYF. Supplemented by reference TRBV7-2 and TRBJ2-5, the full variable domain reads GAGVSQSPSNKVTEKGKDVELRCDPISGHTALYWYRQSLGQGLEFLIYFQGNSAPDKSGLPSDRFSAERTGGSVSTLTIQRTQQEDSAVYLCASSLAHSARESTYFGPGTRLLVL.

The chain links TRBV9 to TRBJ2-3; tentative D call: TRBD2 (6 bases). The germline V gene encodes CDR1 SGDLS and CDR2 YYNGEE. The V and J ends lost 1 base and 11 bases respectively, with 17 bases between them. The CDR3 is 14 amino acids. CDR3: CASSVSGAYNEQYF. As DNA, the CDR3 is TGTGCCAGCAGCGTATCGGGAGCCTACAATGAGCAGTATTTT. The variable domain in full, completed from reference TRBV9 and TRBJ2-3, reads DSGVTQTPKHLITATGQRVTLRCSPRSGDLSVYWYQQSLDQGLQFLIQYYNGEERAKGNILERFSAQQFPDLHSELNLSSLELGDSALYFCASSVSGAYNEQYFGPGTRLTVL.

This clonotype was seen a handful of times. The chain uses TRBV10-1 and TRBJ2-7; D is possibly TRBD1 (6 bases). This CDR3 comprises 14 residues. V was trimmed by 3 bases and J by 5 bases, leaving 14 bases between them. CDR1 is WNHNN and CDR2 is SYGVQD in the germline V gene (reference sequence). In nucleotides, the CDR3 is TGCGCCAGCAGTGACTCCGGGCCAGGGGACGAGCAGTACTTC. It is translated as CASSDSGPGDEQYF.

The rearrangement links TRBV11-2 to TRBJ2-7; no clear D gene. With 0 bases removed from V and 3 bases from J, the gap between germline ends came to 3 bases. The germline V gene has CDR1 SGHAT and CDR2 FQNNGV. This CDR3 has 12 amino acids. DNA of the CDR3: TGTGCCAGCAGCTTAGAAGTCTACGAGCAGTACTTC. This translates into CASSLEVYEQYF. Complete variable domain (other parts from reference TRBV11-2 and TRBJ2-7): EAGVAQSPRYKIIEKRQSVAFWCNPISGHATLYWYQQILGQGPKLLIQFQNNGVVDDSQLPKDRFSAERLKGVDSTLKIQPAKLEDSAVYLCASSLEVYEQYFGPGTRLTVT.

The chain couples TRBV2 to TRBJ2-2; a possible D gene is TRBD1 (6 bases). The CDR3 spans 17 residues. With 6 bases removed from V and 5 bases from J, the gap between germline ends came to 22 bases. Germline V gene sequence: CDR1 SNHLY, CDR2 FYNNEI. The CDR3 loop reads CASSPLRWGQRTGELFF. The DNA for the CDR3 is TGTGCCAGCAGCCCCTTAAGGTGGGGACAAAGGACCGGGGAGCTGTTTTTT.